A single T cell receptor (beta chain) is shown here with its context. Germline lookup yields CDR1 MNHEY and CDR2 SVGAGI. This CDR3 region has 15 residues. The germline V and J ends were trimmed by 5 bases and 0 bases, with 8 bases remaining between them. Unstimulated Tregs (CD4+CD25+CD127-) and CD4+CD25- non-Tregs were sorted from PBMCs. This entry belongs to a study of Tregs in tolerant kidney transplant recipients. The data were produced by immunoSEQ multiplex PCR, yet TCRdb's version contains in-frame clones alone and is incomplete. The sample records roughly 250,000 clones, roughly four fifths being singletons.

The sequencing sample was made of CD4+ T cells from blood. J is TRBJ2-6 and V is TRBV6-5; D gene unclear. The source is a human donor in good health. CDR3 protein: CASSLADSGANVLTF. Written as DNA, the CDR3 is TGTGCCAGCAGTCTCGCAGACTCTGGGGCCAACGTCCTGACTTTC.